This TCR beta chain appears in the sequencing data of a study of blood T cell repertoires in COVID-19. Study information: Sites in the United States, Italy and Spain provided acute and convalescent COVID-19 samples. From T cells, B-cell-depleted T cells, or PBMCs came the material, which was cDNA or gDNA.

Per the original methods: Nucleated cell number was recorded as an estimate derived from reference gene primer amplification. TCRdb keeps only in-frame clones here, not all; method: immunoSEQ multiplex PCR. That table furnishes V, J and clone size, whereas the DNA furnished D and trimming. This sample has more than 200,000 clones; approximately 86% occur once, and the top ten carry about 1.3%. A word on this clone: At one end the junction does not follow the germline gene, possibly because of a read error.

This CDR3 is built from 12 residues. Per germline, CDR1 SEHNR and CDR2 FQNEAQ (reference sequence). Sequenced sample: peripheral blood. The J gene is TRBJ1-5, the V gene TRBV7-9; 10 bases line up with TRBD1. This TCR came from an older man with acute or convalescent COVID-19. CDR3 DNA: TGTGCCAGCAGCTCGACCGGGACAGGGGTAATTTTT. Its protein product is CASSSTGTGVIF.